This T cell receptor (beta chain) was recorded in a study of T cell responses to AZD1222 COVID-19 vaccine. General study points: A mostly white British donor set with more females was recruited, and clonal diversity was possibly underestimated. Repertoire sampling was restricted to post-peak T cell response timepoints. Recipients of AZD1222 seropositive at baseline numbered only 5 to 7.

Only in-frame clones appear in the TCRdb table, and some are missing; sequencing was by immunoSEQ multiplex PCR. The table records about 110,000 clones, about 86% of them present only once. V was pared by 5 bases and J by 6 bases, with 12 bases between. The CDR3 is 13 amino acids. This clone was found once. The antigen is unknown. This specimen consisted of peripheral blood, obtained on day 0 of AZD1222 vaccination. The chain recombines TRBV12-3 or TRBV12-4 with TRBJ2-3; no firm D call. The clonotype comes from an adult in good health. Here the CDR3 DNA reads TGTGCCAGCAGTAGGACGAGGTGGGATACGCAGTATTTT. This sequence encodes CASSRTRWDTQYF.